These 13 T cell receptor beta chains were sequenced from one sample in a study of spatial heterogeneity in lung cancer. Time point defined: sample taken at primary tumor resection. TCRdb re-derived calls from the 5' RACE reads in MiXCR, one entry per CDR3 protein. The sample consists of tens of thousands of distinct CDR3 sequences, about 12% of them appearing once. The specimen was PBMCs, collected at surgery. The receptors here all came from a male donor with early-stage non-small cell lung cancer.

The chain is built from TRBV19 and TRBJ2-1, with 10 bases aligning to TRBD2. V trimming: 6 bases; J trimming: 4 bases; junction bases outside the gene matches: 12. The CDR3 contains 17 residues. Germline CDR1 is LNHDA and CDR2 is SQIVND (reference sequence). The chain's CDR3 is CASSLTLAGGGYNEQFF. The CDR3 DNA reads TGTGCCAGTAGCCTAACCTTAGCGGGAGGAGGGTACAATGAGCAGTTCTTC.

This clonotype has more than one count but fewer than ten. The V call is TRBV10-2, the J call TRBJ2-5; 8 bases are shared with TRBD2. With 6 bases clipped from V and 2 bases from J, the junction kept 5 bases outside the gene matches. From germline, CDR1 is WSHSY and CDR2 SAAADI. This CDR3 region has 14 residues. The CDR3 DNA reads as TGCGCCAGCAGCGTGGGACTAGTGCAAGAGACCCAGTACTTC. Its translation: CASSVGLVQETQYF.

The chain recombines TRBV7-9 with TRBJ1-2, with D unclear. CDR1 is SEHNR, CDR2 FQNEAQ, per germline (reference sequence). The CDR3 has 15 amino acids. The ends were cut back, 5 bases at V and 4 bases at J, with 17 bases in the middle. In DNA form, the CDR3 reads TGTGCCAGCAGCGGACCGGCACCGGATGGCTATGGCTACACCTTC. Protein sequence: CASSGPAPDGYGYTF.

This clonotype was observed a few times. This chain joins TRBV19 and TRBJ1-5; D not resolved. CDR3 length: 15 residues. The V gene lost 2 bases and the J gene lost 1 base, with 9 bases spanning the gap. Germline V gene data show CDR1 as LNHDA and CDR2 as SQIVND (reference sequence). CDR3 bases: TGTGCCAGTAGTATACGGGGTACGAGCAATCAGCCCCAGCATTTT. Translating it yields CASSIRGTSNQPQHF.

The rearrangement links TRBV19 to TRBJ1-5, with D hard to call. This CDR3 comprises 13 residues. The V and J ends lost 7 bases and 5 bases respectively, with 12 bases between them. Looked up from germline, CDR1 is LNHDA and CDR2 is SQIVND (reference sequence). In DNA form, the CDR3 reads TGTGCCAGTACCCCCCCGGGGTATCAGCCCCAGCATTTT. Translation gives CASTPPGYQPQHF.

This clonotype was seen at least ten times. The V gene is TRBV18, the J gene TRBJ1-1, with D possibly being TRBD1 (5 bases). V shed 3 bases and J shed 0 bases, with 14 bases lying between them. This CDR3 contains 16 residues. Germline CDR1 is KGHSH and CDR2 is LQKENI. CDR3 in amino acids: CASSPMAGLMNTEAFF. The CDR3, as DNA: TGTGCCAGCTCACCTATGGCAGGGCTCATGAACACTGAAGCTTTCTTT.

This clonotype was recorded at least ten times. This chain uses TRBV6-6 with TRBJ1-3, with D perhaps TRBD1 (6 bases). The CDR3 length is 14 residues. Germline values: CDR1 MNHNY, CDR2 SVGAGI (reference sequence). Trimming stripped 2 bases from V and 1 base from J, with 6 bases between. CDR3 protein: CASSYGTSGNTIYF. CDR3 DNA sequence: TGTGCCAGCAGTTACGGGACATCTGGAAACACCATATATTTT.

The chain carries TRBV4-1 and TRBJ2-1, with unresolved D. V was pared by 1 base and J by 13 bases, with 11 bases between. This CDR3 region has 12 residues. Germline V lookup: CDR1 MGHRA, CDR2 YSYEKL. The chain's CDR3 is CASSQAAKDQFF. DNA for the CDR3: TGCGCCAGCAGCCAAGCTGCCAAAGATCAGTTCTTC.

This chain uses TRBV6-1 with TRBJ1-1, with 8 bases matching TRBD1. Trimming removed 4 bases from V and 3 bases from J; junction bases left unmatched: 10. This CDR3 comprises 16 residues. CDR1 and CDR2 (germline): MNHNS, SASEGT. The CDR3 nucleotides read TGTGCCAGCAGTGCCCAGGGGGCCGGTGGGGACACTGAAGCTTTCTTT. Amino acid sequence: CASSAQGAGGDTEAFF.

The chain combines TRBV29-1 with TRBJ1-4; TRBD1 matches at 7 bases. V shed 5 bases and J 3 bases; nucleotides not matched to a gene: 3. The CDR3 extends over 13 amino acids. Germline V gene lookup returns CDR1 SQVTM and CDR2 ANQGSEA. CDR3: CSVTGEANEKLFF. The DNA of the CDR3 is TGCAGCGTTACAGGGGAGGCTAATGAAAAACTGTTTTTT.

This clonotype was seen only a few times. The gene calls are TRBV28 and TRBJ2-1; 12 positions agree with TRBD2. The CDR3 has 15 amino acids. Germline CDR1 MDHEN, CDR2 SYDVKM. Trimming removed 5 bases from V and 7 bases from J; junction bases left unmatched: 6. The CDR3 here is CASSLAGGPSNEQFF. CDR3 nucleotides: TGTGCCAGCAGTCTAGCGGGAGGGCCGTCAAATGAGCAGTTCTTC.

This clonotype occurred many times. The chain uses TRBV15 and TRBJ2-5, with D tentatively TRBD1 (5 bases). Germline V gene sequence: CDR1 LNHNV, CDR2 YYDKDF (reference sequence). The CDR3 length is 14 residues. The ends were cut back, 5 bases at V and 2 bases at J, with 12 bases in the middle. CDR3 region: CATSLGPSQETQYF. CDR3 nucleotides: TGTGCCACCAGCCTGGGGCCCTCACAAGAGACCCAGTACTTC.

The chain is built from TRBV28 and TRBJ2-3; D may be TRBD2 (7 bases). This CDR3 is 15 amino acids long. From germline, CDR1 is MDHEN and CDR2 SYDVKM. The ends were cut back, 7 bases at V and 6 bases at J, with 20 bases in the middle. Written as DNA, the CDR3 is TGTGCCAGCACCCATGGGGCGGGGGCAGGGGATACGCAGTATTTT. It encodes CASTHGAGAGDTQYF.